This T cell receptor (beta chain) was sequenced during a study of identical twins' blood T cells. Study-wide findings and caveats: Twins shared about as many clonotypes as their cloneset sizes predicted. Twin repertoire similarity may partly reflect shared environment.

The three twin pairs were reared together, likely meeting the same infections. TCR cDNA libraries came from RNA via a modified published protocol. TCRdb ran MiXCR on the 5' RACE reads and lists one entry per CDR3 protein. This sample has 300,000 to 400,000 distinct CDR3 sequences; 28% occur once, and the top ten carry about 6%. Germline CDR1 reads LGHNT; CDR2 reads FRNRAP. Trimming cost V 0 bases and J 0 bases, with 12 bases left between them. The length of the CDR3 is 17 residues. A word on this clonotype: Its specificity is unknown.

This receptor was taken from a woman aged 18-50 years in good health. Sequencing input: PBMCs. This chain joins TRBV12-5 and TRBJ2-1; a possible D gene is TRBD2 (6 bases). The CDR3, as DNA: TGTGCTAGTGGTTTGGTAGGAGGGGTTAGCTCCTACAATGAGCAGTTCTTC. Protein product: CASGLVGGVSSYNEQFF.